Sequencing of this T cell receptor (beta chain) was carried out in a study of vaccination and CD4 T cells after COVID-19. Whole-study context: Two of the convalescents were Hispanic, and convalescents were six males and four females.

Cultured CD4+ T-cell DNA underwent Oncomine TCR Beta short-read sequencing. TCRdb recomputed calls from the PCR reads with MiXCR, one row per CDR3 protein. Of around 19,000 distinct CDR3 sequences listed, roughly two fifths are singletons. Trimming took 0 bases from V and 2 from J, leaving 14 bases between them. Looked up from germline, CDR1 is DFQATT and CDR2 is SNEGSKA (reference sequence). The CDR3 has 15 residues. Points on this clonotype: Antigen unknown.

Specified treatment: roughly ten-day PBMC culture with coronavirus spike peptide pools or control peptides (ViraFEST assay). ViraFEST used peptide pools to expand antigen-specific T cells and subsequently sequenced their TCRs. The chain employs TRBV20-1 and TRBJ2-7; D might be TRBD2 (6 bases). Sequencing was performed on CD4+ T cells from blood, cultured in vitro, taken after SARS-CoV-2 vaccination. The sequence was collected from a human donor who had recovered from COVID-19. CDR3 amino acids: CSARDTPGVPYEQYF. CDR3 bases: TGCAGTGCTAGAGACACCCCGGGGGTCCCCTACGAGCAGTACTTC.